This T cell receptor beta chain was obtained from a study of T cells in Graves' hyperthyroidism and ophthalmopathy. This clonotype was seen many times. Patients aged 18 to 65 had newly diagnosed hyperthyroidism that had lasted under 2 months. PBMCs were collected from a roughly 9.7 ml volume of fresh peripheral blood. This CDR3 has 16 amino acids. Germline values: CDR1 MNHEY, CDR2 SMNVEV (reference sequence). With 3 bases removed from V and 2 bases from J, the gap between germline ends came to 16 bases. Researchers took RNA transcripts and amplified the TCR beta CDR3 regions from them. Carried out on the TCR CDR3, a first-round RT-PCR used the HTBI primer set. MiXCR, run by TCRdb on the multiplex PCR reads, gives a single entry per CDR3 protein. This table holds roughly 750,000 distinct CDR3 sequences, about 16% found once.

What was sequenced was blood. The receptor was isolated from a young man with Graves' hyperthyroidism. The V call is TRBV27, the J call TRBJ1-1; a weak D match, TRBD1 (6 bases). The CDR3 loop is CASSFVSGHHNTEAFF. The CDR3 coding sequence is TGTGCCAGCAGTTTCGTATCGGGACACCACAACACTGAAGCTTTCTTT.